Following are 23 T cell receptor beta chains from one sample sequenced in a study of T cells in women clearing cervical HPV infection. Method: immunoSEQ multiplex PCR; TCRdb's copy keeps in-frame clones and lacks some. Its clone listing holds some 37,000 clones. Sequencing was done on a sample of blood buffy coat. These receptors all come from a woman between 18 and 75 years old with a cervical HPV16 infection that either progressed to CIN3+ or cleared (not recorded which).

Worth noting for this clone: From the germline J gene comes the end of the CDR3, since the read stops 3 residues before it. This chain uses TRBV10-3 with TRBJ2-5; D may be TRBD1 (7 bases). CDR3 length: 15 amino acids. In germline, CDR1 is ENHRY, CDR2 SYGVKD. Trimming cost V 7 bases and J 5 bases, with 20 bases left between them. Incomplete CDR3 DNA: TGTGCCATCAACCGGGCAGGGGGGAAAATGGAGACC. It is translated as CAINRAGGKMET. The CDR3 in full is CAINRAGGKMETQYF.

The covered CDR3 bases are TGTGCCAGCAGTGAAAACCAGGGGCAAATTGGAAACACC. Translated: CASSENQGQIGNT. The full CDR3 protein is CASSENQGQIGNTIYF. The chain joins TRBV6-1 to TRBJ1-3, with D maybe TRBD1 (6 bases). The read is 3 residues too short to cover the CDR3 end, so that end is filled in from the germline J gene. This CDR3 has 16 residues. The ends were cut back, 2 bases at V and 3 bases at J, with 14 bases in the middle. Germline CDR1 MNHNS, CDR2 SASEGT.

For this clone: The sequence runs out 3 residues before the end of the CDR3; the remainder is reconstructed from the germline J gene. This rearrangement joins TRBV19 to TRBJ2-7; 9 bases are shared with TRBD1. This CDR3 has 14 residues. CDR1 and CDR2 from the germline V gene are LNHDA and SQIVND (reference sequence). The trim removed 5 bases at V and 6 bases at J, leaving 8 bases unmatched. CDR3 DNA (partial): TGTGCCAGTAGTTCAGGACAGGGGTCGAGCGAG. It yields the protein CASSSGQGSSE. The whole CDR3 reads CASSSGQGSSEQYF.

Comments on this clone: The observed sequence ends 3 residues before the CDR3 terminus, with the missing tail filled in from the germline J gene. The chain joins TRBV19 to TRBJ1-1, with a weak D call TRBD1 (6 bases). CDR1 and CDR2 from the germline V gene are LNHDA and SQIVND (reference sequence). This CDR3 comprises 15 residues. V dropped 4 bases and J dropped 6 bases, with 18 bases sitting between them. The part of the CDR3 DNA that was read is TGTGCCAGTAGTAGGCTACAGGGTTTTGGGGCTGAA. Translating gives CASSRLQGFGAE. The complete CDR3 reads CASSRLQGFGAEAFF.

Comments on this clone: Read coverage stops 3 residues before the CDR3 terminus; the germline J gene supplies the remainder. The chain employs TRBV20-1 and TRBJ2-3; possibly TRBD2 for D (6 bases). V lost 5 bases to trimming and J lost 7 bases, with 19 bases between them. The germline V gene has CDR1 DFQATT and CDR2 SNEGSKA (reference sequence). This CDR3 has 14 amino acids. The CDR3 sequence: CSAYSGLVKNTQYF. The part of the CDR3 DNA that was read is TGCAGTGCTTACTCGGGACTCGTAAAGAATACG.

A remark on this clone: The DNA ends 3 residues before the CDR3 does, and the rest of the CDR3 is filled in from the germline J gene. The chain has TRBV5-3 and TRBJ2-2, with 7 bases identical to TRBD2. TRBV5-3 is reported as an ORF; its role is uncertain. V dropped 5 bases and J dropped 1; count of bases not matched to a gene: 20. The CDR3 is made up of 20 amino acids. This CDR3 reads CARSSRLAPMRGWNTGELFF. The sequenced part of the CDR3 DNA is TGTGCCAGAAGTTCCAGACTAGCCCCCATGCGTGGATGGAACACCGGGGAG.

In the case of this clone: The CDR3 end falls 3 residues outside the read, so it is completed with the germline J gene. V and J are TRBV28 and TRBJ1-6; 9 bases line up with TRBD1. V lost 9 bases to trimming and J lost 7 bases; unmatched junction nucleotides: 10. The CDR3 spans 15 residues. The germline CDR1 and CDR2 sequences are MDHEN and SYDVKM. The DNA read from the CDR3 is TGTGCCAGTACATCCCCCGGGACAGGGAATTCACCC. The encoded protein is CASTSPGTGNSP. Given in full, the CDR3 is CASTSPGTGNSPLHF.

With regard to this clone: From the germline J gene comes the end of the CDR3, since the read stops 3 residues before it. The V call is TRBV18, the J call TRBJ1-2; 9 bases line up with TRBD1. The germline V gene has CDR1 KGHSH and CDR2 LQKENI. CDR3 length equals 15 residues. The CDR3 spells CASSPGQGTKNIYTF. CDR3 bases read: TGTGCCAGCTCCCCTGGACAGGGGACCAAAAACATC.

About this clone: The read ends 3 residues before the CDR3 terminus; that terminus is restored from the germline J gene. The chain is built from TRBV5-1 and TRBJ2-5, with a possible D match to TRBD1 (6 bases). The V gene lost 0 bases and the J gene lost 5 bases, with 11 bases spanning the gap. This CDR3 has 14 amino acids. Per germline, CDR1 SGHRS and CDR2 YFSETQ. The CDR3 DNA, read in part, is TGCGCCAGCAGCTTGGCTGGGGGCGGGGAGACC. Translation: CASSLAGGGET. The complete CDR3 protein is CASSLAGGGETQYF.

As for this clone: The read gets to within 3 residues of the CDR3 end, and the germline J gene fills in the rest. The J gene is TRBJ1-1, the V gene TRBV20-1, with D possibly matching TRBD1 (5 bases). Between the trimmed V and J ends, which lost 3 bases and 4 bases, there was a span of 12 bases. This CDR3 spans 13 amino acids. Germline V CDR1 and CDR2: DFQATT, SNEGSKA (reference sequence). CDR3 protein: CSARGGPSTEAFF. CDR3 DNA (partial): TGCAGTGCTAGGGGGGGTCCCAGCACTGAA.

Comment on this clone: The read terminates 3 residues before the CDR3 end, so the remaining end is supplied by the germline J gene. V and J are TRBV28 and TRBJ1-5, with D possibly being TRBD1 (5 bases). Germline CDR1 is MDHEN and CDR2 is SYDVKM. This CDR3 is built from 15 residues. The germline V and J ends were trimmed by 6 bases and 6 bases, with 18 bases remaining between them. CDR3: CASRAPAGISQPQHF. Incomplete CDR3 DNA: TGTGCCAGCAGAGCCCCAGCAGGGATAAGTCAGCCC.

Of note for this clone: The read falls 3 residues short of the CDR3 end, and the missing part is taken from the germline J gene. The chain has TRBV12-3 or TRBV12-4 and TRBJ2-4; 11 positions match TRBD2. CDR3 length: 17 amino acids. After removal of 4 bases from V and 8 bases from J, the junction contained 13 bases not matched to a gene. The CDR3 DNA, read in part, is TGTGCCAGCAGTTCCACTAGCGGGAGAATCGGAAGATACATT. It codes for CASSSTSGRIGRYI. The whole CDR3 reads CASSSTSGRIGRYIQYF.

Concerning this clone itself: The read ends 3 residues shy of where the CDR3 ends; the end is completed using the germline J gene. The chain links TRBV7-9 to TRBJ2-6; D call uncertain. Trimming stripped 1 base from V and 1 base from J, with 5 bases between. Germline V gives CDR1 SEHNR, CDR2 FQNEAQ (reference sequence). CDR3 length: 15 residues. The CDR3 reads CASSLERSGANVLTF. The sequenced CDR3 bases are TGTGCCAGCAGCTTAGAAAGGTCTGGGGCCAACGTC. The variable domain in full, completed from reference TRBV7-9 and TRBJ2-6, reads DTGVSQNPRHKITKRGQNVTFRCDPISEHNRLYWYRQTLGQGPEFLTYFQNEAQLEKSRLLSDRFSAERPKGSFSTLEIQRTEQGDSAMYLCASSLERSGANVLTFGAGSRLTVL.

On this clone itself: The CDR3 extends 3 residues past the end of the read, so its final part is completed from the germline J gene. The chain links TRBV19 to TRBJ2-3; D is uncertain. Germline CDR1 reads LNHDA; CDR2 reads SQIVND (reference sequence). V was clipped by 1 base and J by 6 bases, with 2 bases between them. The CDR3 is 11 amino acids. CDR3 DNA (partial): TGTGCCAGTAGTATAGCGGATACG. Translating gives CASSIADT. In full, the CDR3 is CASSIADTQYF.

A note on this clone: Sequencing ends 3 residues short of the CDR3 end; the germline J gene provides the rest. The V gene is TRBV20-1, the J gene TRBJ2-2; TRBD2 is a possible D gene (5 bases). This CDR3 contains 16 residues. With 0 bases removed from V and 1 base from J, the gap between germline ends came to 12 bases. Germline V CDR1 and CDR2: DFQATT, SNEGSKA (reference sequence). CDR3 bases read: TGCAGTGCTAGAGATCATCCAGCGGAGAACACCGGGGAG. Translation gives CSARDHPAENTGE. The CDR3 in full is CSARDHPAENTGELFF.

The covered CDR3 bases are TGTGCCAGCTCACTTGGACAGGACTCTGGAAACACC. Translating it yields CASSLGQDSGNT. The whole CDR3 reads CASSLGQDSGNTIYF. This chain connects TRBV18 to TRBJ1-3, with TRBD1 identical over 7 bases. The CDR3 end is not reached by the read, which stops 3 residues before it; the germline J gene fills it in. The CDR3 is 15 residues long. Germline values: CDR1 KGHSH, CDR2 LQKENI. V shed 4 bases, J shed 0 bases, and the junction held 3 bases outside the gene matches.

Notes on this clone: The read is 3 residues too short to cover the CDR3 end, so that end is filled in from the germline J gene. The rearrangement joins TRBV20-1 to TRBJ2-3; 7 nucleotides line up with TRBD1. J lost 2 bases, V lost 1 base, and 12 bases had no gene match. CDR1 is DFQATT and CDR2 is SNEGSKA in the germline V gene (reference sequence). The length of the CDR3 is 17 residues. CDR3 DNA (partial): TGCAGTGCTAGAGGGGCCCCCCAAGGGGGCAACACAGATACG. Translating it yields CSARGAPQGGNTDT. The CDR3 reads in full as CSARGAPQGGNTDTQYF.

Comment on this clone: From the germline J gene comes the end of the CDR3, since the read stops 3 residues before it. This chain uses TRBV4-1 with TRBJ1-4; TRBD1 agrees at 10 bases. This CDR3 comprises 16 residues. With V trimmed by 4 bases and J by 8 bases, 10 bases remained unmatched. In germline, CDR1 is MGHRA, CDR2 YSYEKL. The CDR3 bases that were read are TGCGCCAGCAGCCCACGACAGGGGGCTTTTTTAGAAAAA. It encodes CASSPRQGAFLEK. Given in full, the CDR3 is CASSPRQGAFLEKLFF.

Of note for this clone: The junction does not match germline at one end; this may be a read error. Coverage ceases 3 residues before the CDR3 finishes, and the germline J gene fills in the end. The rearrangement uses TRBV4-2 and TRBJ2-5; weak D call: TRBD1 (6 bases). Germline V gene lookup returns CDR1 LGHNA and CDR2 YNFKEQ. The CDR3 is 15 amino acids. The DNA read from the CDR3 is TGCGCCAGCAGCCAAGAGCAGGGGCTTGGGGAGACC. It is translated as CASSQEQGLGET. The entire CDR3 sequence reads CASSQEQGLGETQYF.

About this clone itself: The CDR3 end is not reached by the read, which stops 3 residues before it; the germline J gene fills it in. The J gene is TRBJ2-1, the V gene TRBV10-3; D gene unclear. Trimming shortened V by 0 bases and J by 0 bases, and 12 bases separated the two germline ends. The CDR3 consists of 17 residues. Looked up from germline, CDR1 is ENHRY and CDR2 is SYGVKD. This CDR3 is CAISESSSESSYNEQFF. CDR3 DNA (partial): TGTGCCATCAGTGAGTCTTCAAGCGAGAGCTCCTACAATGAG.

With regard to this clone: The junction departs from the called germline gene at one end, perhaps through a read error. The sequenced CDR3 bases are TGTGCCAGCACCTTAGCGGGACAGGCTAATTCACCC. Protein: CASTLAGQANSP. The full CDR3 protein is CASTLAGQANSPLHF. The rearrangement uses TRBV7-9 and TRBJ1-6, with 8 bases fitting TRBD1. The CDR3 end is not reached by the read, which stops 3 residues before it; the germline J gene fills it in. The CDR3 runs 15 residues. The germline CDR1 and CDR2 sequences are SEHNR and FQNEAQ (reference sequence). The full variable domain, rest sourced from reference TRBV7-9 and TRBJ1-6, is DTGVSQNPRHKITKRGQNVTFRCDPISEHNRLYWYRQTLGQGPEFLTYFQNEAQLEKSRLLSDRFSAERPKGSFSTLEIQRTEQGDSAMYLCASTLAGQANSPLHFGNGTRLTVT.

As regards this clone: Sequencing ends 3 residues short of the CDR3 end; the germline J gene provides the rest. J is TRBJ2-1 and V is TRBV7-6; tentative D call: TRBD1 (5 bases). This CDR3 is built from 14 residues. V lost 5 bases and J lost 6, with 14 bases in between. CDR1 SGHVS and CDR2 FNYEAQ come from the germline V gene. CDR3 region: CASSLTGWLNEQFF. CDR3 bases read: TGTGCCAGCAGCCTCACAGGTTGGCTCAATGAG. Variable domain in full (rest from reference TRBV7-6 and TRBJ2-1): GAGVSQSPRYKVTKRGQDVALRCDPISGHVSLYWYRQALGQGPEFLTYFNYEAQQDKSGLPNDRFSAERPEGSISTLTIQRTEQRDSAMYRCASSLTGWLNEQFFGPGTRLTVL.

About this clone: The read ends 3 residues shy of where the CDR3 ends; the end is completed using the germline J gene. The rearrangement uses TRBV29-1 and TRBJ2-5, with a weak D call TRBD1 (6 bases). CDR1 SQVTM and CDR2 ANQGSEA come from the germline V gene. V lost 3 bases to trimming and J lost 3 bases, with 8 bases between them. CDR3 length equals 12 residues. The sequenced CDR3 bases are TGCAGCGTTGACAGGGGTGAAGAGACC. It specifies CSVDRGEET. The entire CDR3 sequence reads CSVDRGEETQYF.